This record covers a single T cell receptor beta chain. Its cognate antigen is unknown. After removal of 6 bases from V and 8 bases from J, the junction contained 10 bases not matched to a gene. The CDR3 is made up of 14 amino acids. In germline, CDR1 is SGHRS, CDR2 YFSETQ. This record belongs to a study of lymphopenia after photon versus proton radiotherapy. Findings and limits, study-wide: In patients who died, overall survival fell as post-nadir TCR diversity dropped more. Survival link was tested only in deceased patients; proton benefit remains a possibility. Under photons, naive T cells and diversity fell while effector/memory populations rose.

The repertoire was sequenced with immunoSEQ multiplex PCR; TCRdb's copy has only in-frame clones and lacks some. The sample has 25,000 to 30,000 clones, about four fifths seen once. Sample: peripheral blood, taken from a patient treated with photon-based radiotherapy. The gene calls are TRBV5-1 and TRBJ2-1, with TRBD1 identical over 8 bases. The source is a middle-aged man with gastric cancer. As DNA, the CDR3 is TGCGCCAGCACCGGGACAGGTAGGGGGGATGAGCAGTTCTTC. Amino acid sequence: CASTGTGRGDEQFF.